This T cell receptor beta chain appears in the sequencing data of a study of regulatory T cells in long-lasting Graves disease. Study-wide background: Antithyroid drugs had been given to newly diagnosed Graves' patients for under 3 months. Whole-study findings and limits: The study found persistent patients shared more public clonotypes (approximately 2,700) than new patients (966).

Time point defined: newly diagnosed GD, antithyroid drugs for less than 3 months. TCR sequences were obtained from RNA taken from PBMCs. In its sample, this clonotype was seen many times. Its antigen is as yet unknown. TCR beta libraries were built with iRepertoire HTBI primers and Arm-PCR of CDR3 regions. TCRdb itself ran the multiplex PCR reads through MiXCR, one entry per CDR3 protein. This sample has hundreds of thousands of distinct CDR3 sequences; around 15% occur once, and the top ten carry 20% to 25%. Trimming left V 7 bases short and J 1 base short, with 22 bases between. This CDR3 has 17 residues. CDR1 and CDR2 from the germline V gene are SGHTA and FQGNSA.

The clonotype was recovered from a female donor with Graves disease. This chain connects TRBV7-2 to TRBJ1-1; D is possibly TRBD1 (6 bases). Material: peripheral blood mononuclear cells (PBMCs), obtained at new diagnosis, from a patient treated with antithyroid drugs. The CDR3, as DNA: TGTGCCAGCACCAATCAGGAAGGGGGACGGCGGAACACTGAAGCTTTCTTT. This sequence encodes CASTNQEGGRRNTEAFF.